This is a list of T cell receptor beta chains from one sample in a study of spatial heterogeneity in lung cancer. TCRdb fed the 5' RACE reads into MiXCR, producing one record per CDR3 protein. This table holds around 15,000 distinct CDR3 sequences, approximately 7% found once. Sequencing was performed on lung tumor tissue, taken at surgery. These receptors were obtained from a male donor with early-stage non-small cell lung cancer. Both conserved end residues are part of each CDR3.

J gene: TRBJ2-1; V gene: TRBV29-1; CDR3 protein: CSVAMQNMYNEQFF
J gene: TRBJ1-5; V gene: TRBV6-5; CDR3 protein: CASSPRDRGLRDQPQHF
J gene: TRBJ2-3; V gene: TRBV20-1; CDR3 protein: CSASSPGQGTDTQYF
J gene: TRBJ2-5; V gene: TRBV9; CDR3 protein: CASSPGQGMVKTQYF
J gene: TRBJ2-1; V gene: TRBV7-9; CDR3 protein: CASSVSGGRDEQFF
J gene: TRBJ2-2; V gene: TRBV2; CDR3 protein: CASFRGMSNTGELFF
J gene: TRBJ2-1; V gene: TRBV12-3/TRBV12-4; CDR3 protein: CASSVPGSYNEQFF
J gene: TRBJ1-1; V gene: TRBV5-4; CDR3 protein: CASSSLEGAAEAFF
J gene: TRBJ2-2; V gene: TRBV24-1; CDR3 protein: CATSDLDRDSGELFF
J gene: TRBJ2-1; V gene: TRBV7-2; CDR3 protein: CASSPRGTGFVNEQFF
J gene: TRBJ2-3; V gene: TRBV7-9; CDR3 protein: CASSLVGLAVTDTQYF
J gene: TRBJ1-4; V gene: TRBV2; CDR3 protein: CASRQTGVRSEKLFF
J gene: TRBJ2-1; V gene: TRBV9; CDR3 protein: CASSLWDEQFF
J gene: TRBJ1-5; V gene: TRBV7-3; CDR3 protein: CASSLQPGQPQHF
J gene: TRBJ2-1; V gene: TRBV24-1; CDR3 protein: CATSDSRTSGSFEQFF
J gene: TRBJ1-4; V gene: TRBV20-1; CDR3 protein: CSAPPRTNEKLFF
J gene: TRBJ1-2; V gene: TRBV29-1; CDR3 protein: CSVEKARGYTF
J gene: TRBJ1-4; V gene: TRBV12-3/TRBV12-4; CDR3 protein: CASSKRDSTDENEKLFF
J gene: TRBJ1-6; V gene: TRBV7-2; CDR3 protein: CASSKQTGGNSPLHF
J gene: TRBJ2-1; V gene: TRBV27; CDR3 protein: CASSLWEGTEQFF
J gene: TRBJ2-3; V gene: TRBV11-2; CDR3 protein: CASSLLGADTQYF
J gene: TRBJ2-1; V gene: TRBV10-3; CDR3 protein: CAISAGSLRDNEQFF
J gene: TRBJ1-1; V gene: TRBV20-1; CDR3 protein: CSAHNPLNTEAFF
J gene: TRBJ1-1; V gene: TRBV7-2; CDR3 protein: CASTQTGSTEAFF
J gene: TRBJ2-1; V gene: TRBV11-2; CDR3 protein: CASSLFQGPGYEQFF
J gene: TRBJ1-6; V gene: TRBV12-3/TRBV12-4; CDR3 protein: CASSGTDKNSPLHF
J gene: TRBJ2-5; V gene: TRBV12-3/TRBV12-4; CDR3 protein: CASKRRGETQYF
J gene: TRBJ2-1; V gene: TRBV7-8; CDR3 protein: CASSLTKPEQFF
J gene: TRBJ2-3; V gene: TRBV5-1; CDR3 protein: CASSWAGQSTDTQYF
J gene: TRBJ1-1; V gene: TRBV6-1; CDR3 protein: CASSEARLEAFF
J gene: TRBJ2-3; V gene: TRBV6-2/TRBV6-3; CDR3 protein: CATWDGPRDTQYF
J gene: TRBJ2-1; V gene: TRBV6-5; CDR3 protein: CASGTDLNQFF
J gene: TRBJ2-1; V gene: TRBV5-1; CDR3 protein: CASSRLDRNEQFF
J gene: TRBJ1-1; V gene: TRBV29-1; CDR3 protein: CSVETGTNTEAFF
J gene: TRBJ1-5; V gene: TRBV6-2/TRBV6-3; CDR3 protein: CASRSSANQPQHF
J gene: TRBJ2-4; V gene: TRBV6-1; CDR3 protein: CASQWDSENIQYF
J gene: TRBJ1-6; V gene: TRBV20-1; CDR3 protein: CSASSEGINNSPLHF
J gene: TRBJ2-5; V gene: TRBV14; CDR3 protein: CASSQNLAETQYF
J gene: TRBJ1-4; V gene: TRBV20-1; CDR3 protein: CSASRRSAEKLFF
J gene: TRBJ1-2; V gene: TRBV3-1; CDR3 protein: CASSQGRGAGYTF
J gene: TRBJ2-3; V gene: TRBV5-1; CDR3 protein: CASSLGQVSSTDTQYF
J gene: TRBJ1-2; V gene: TRBV3-1; CDR3 protein: CASSHNGAPLSYTF
J gene: TRBJ1-1; V gene: TRBV18; CDR3 protein: CASSPPGPGGTEAFF
J gene: TRBJ2-3; V gene: TRBV20-1; CDR3 protein: CSAHGTSGRDTQYF
J gene: TRBJ2-2; V gene: TRBV24-1; CDR3 protein: CATSDSGTPNTGELFF